This T cell receptor (beta chain) was recorded in a study of CD8+ T cells in alopecia areata. Study-wide context: Treated patients swallowed 5 to 10 mg of oral tofacitinib twice daily.

The V gene lost 1 base and the J gene lost 0 bases, with 13 bases spanning the gap. The CDR3 is 18 amino acids. Per germline, CDR1 MGHDK and CDR2 SYGVNS. RNA was isolated and reverse transcribed to cDNA, the sequencing template. The table came from immunoSEQ multiplex PCR; TCRdb's copy has only in-frame clones and leaves some out. The sample has over 150,000 clones, roughly 60% seen once. Remarks on this clone: The target antigen is unknown.

Findings of the study overall: Higher clonality was seen in lesional scalp than in normal scalp, especially in alopecia totalis/universalis.

The gene calls are TRBV25-1 and TRBJ2-6, with D possibly TRBD1 on 6 matching bases. Sequencing was performed on CD4+ T cells sorted from blood, taken at week 0. The sequence was obtained from a human donor with alopecia areata. The CDR3 coding sequence is TGTGCCAGCAGTGAATTCAGACAGGTTAACTCTGGGGCCAACGTCCTGACTTTC. It encodes CASSEFRQVNSGANVLTF. The variable domain in full, completed from reference TRBV25-1 and TRBJ2-6, reads EADIYQTPRYLVIGTGKKITLECSQTMGHDKMYWYQQDPGMELHLIHYSYGVNSTEKGDLSSESTVSRIRTEHFPLTLESARPSHTSQYLCASSEFRQVNSGANVLTFGAGSRLTVL.